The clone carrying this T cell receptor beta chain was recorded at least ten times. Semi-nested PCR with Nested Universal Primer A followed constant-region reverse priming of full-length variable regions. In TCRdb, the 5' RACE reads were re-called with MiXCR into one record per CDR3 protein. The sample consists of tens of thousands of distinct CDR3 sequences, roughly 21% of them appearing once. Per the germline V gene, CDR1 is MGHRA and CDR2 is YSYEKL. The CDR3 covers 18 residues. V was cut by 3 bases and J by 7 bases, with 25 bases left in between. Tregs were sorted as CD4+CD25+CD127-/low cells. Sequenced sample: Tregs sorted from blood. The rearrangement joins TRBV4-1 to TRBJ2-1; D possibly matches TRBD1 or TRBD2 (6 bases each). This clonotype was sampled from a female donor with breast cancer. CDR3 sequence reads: CASSHRPFRGRISNEQFF. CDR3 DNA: TGCGCCAGCAGCCACCGCCCTTTTCGGGGGCGAATTTCGAATGAGCAGTTCTTC.